These T cell receptor beta chains were read from a single sample in a study of regulatory T cells in long-lasting Graves disease. MiXCR was run by TCRdb on the multiplex PCR reads, yielding one entry per CDR3 protein. The repertoire includes over 500,000 distinct CDR3 sequences, 15% to 20% of them detected once, and more than 10% sits in the top ten. Another study also made use of these data, one on T cells in Graves' hyperthyroidism and ophthalmopathy.

The input for sequencing was peripheral blood mononuclear cells (PBMCs), taken at new diagnosis, from a patient treated with antithyroid drugs. Receptors originate from a man younger than 30 with Graves disease. Both conserved end residues are part of each CDR3. Fields, in order: J gene, V gene, D gene, CDR3 protein. The D gene is left open where the match is weak.

J: TRBJ1-2; V: TRBV28; D: NA; CDR3: CASSLGGRGPHYTF
J: TRBJ2-2; V: TRBV6-1; D: TRBD2; CDR3: CASSEVRLAGVTGELFF
J: TRBJ1-4; V: TRBV20-1; D: NA; CDR3: CSASPTGFNEKLFF
J: TRBJ2-5; V: TRBV28; D: NA; CDR3: CASSLRNPETQYF
J: TRBJ2-3; V: TRBV29-1; D: TRBD2; CDR3: CSVEGGVDTQYF
J: TRBJ1-1; V: TRBV29-1; D: NA; CDR3: CSTYGTRSQAFF
J: TRBJ1-1; V: TRBV27; D: NA; CDR3: CAAKGAMNTEAFF
J: TRBJ1-4; V: TRBV9; D: NA; CDR3: CASSVAGRPYNEKLFF
J: TRBJ1-2; V: TRBV28; D: NA; CDR3: CASSFYSGQLGYTF
J: TRBJ2-2; V: TRBV27; D: NA; CDR3: CASSLRASGELFF
J: TRBJ1-6; V: TRBV5-1; D: TRBD1; CDR3: CASTSTGNSPLHF
J: TRBJ1-6; V: TRBV5-1; D: NA; CDR3: CASSDGLRSPLHF
J: TRBJ2-7; V: TRBV6-1; D: TRBD1; CDR3: CASSVIRTGTYEQYF
J: TRBJ2-3; V: TRBV20-1; D: TRBD2; CDR3: CSALRLAGTDTQYF
J: TRBJ1-2; V: TRBV15; D: NA; CDR3: CATNFLGGRGDGYTF
J: TRBJ2-2; V: TRBV30; D: NA; CDR3: CAWKAGELFF
J: TRBJ1-1; V: TRBV3-1; D: NA; CDR3: CASSHNIGTEAFF
J: TRBJ2-3; V: TRBV6-2/TRBV6-3; D: TRBD2; CDR3: CASSDRREGTDTQYF
J: TRBJ2-7; V: TRBV28; D: NA; CDR3: CASSLYQREQYF
J: TRBJ1-1; V: TRBV7-3; D: TRBD1; CDR3: CASSLLGTDTEAFF
J: TRBJ2-1; V: TRBV7-6; D: TRBD2; CDR3: CASSLGASGTYNEQFF
J: TRBJ1-4; V: TRBV12-5; D: TRBD1; CDR3: CASGPQGTGGAAAEKLFF
J: TRBJ1-5; V: TRBV2; D: TRBD1; CDR3: CASHGTGDSNQPQHF
J: TRBJ2-1; V: TRBV2; D: TRBD2; CDR3: CASSAISGRLDEQFF
J: TRBJ1-1; V: TRBV10-3; D: TRBD1; CDR3: CAISAQGASEAFF
J: TRBJ2-3; V: TRBV24-1; D: TRBD2; CDR3: CATLRLAGTDTQYF
J: TRBJ2-7; V: TRBV6-2/TRBV6-3; D: NA; CDR3: CASGFPGEQYF
J: TRBJ1-4; V: TRBV27; D: TRBD1; CDR3: CAGGRDRNNEKLFF
J: TRBJ1-1; V: TRBV2; D: NA; CDR3: CASSVQGLDPEAFF
J: TRBJ2-7; V: TRBV20-1; D: TRBD1; CDR3: CSAESFLGTANPIYEQYF
J: TRBJ2-7; V: TRBV28; D: TRBD2; CDR3: CASSRPGLGSYEQYF
J: TRBJ1-4; V: TRBV7-9; D: NA; CDR3: CGATTNEKLFF
J: TRBJ2-1; V: TRBV7-2; D: TRBD2; CDR3: CASSLVGLAYNEQFF
J: TRBJ1-2; V: TRBV7-9; D: NA; CDR3: CASSLPAGEKANYGYTF
J: TRBJ2-1; V: TRBV3-1; D: NA; CDR3: CASSQVENEQFF
J: TRBJ2-3; V: TRBV6-2/TRBV6-3; D: NA; CDR3: CASSFNVGDTQYF
J: TRBJ1-1; V: TRBV27; D: TRBD1; CDR3: CVSGHNVGTGVMNTEAFF
J: TRBJ2-1; V: TRBV20-1; D: NA; CDR3: CSARDRARGGGNEQFF
J: TRBJ2-1; V: TRBV7-6; D: NA; CDR3: CASSLTISEQFF
J: TRBJ1-1; V: TRBV27; D: NA; CDR3: CASRVLGNEAFF
J: TRBJ2-3; V: TRBV29-1; D: NA; CDR3: CSGLMSSTDTQYF
J: TRBJ1-2; V: TRBV28; D: TRBD1; CDR3: CASSRGLYGYTF
J: TRBJ1-2; V: TRBV6-5; D: TRBD1; CDR3: CASSWGQGPNYGYTF
J: TRBJ2-1; V: TRBV6-1; D: TRBD1; CDR3: CASSRPQGVPYNEQFF
J: TRBJ2-7; V: TRBV27; D: NA; CDR3: CASSPSGTPIGEQYF
J: NA; V: TRBV11-3; D: NA; CDR3: CASSLYRVAGPGETQYF
J: TRBJ2-3; V: TRBV27; D: NA; CDR3: CASGLGAPTDTQYF
J: TRBJ2-2; V: TRBV10-2; D: NA; CDR3: CASSEVTGELFF
J: TRBJ2-6; V: TRBV6-1; D: NA; CDR3: CASSVAPGAGGANVLTF